One sample yielded the 6 T cell receptor beta chains listed below, sequenced in a study of radiotherapy plus CTLA-4 blockade in lung cancer. Using immunoSEQ multiplex PCR, the repertoire was profiled, and TCRdb retains in-frame clones only, with some absent. The sample includes 28,000 or so clones, almost 80% of them seen just once. The sequenced sample was peripheral blood, obtained from a patient treated with radiotherapy plus ipilimumab. The receptors were gathered from a human donor with non-small cell lung cancer who had stable disease on radiotherapy plus ipilimumab.

The chain couples TRBV5-1 to TRBJ1-6; D is possibly TRBD1 (6 bases). CDR3 length: 18 amino acids. CDR1 and CDR2 from the germline V gene are SGHRS and YFSETQ. Trimming cost V 5 bases and J 7 bases, with 25 bases left between them. The CDR3 region has the DNA TGCGCCAGCAGTTTCGCCGAAAAACTCGCCAGGGGAAATTCACCCCTCCACTTT. It specifies CASSFAEKLARGNSPLHF.

V is TRBV7-2 and J is TRBJ2-4; 12 bases are a match to TRBD2. Germline CDR1 SGHTA, CDR2 FQGNSA. V shed 4 bases, J shed 6 bases, and the junction held 16 bases outside the gene matches. The CDR3 has 19 amino acids. CDR3 coding DNA: TGTGCCAGCAGCTCCACCGGGGCTAGCGGGGGGGCCCGACCAAACATTCAGTACTTC. As protein: CASSSTGASGGARPNIQYF.

This chain connects TRBV25-1 to TRBJ1-2, with D hard to call. Between the trimmed V and J ends, which lost 1 base and 4 bases, there was a span of 4 bases. Germline lookup yields CDR1 MGHDK and CDR2 SYGVNS. This CDR3 region has 12 residues. The DNA for the CDR3 is TGTGCCAGCAGTGAATTGGGCTATGGCTACACCTTC. Protein sequence: CASSELGYGYTF.

The chain links TRBV6-6 to TRBJ1-1; D unresolved. CDR1 is MNHNY and CDR2 is SVGAGI in the germline V gene (reference sequence). V was pared by 4 bases and J by 8 bases, with 17 bases between. This CDR3 is built from 14 residues. CDR3 DNA: TGTGCCAGCAGTTCCCACGTCGGGGAGGGCGAAGCTTTCTTT. The encoded protein is CASSSHVGEGEAFF.

This clone came up a few times. The chain has TRBV7-9 and TRBJ2-2, with 14 nucleotides matching TRBD2. This CDR3 comprises 18 residues. With V trimmed by 5 bases and J by 5 bases, 10 bases remained unmatched. Germline loops: CDR1 SEHNR, CDR2 FQNEAQ (reference sequence). The chain's CDR3 is CASSPRTSGGRGTGELFF. CDR3 sequence (DNA): TGTGCCAGCAGCCCAAGGACTAGCGGGGGGCGAGGTACCGGGGAGCTGTTTTTT.

This chain connects TRBV28 to TRBJ2-1; D not certain. The V end lost 5 bases, the J end lost 5 bases, and 7 bases lay between the germline ends. Germline CDR1 is MDHEN and CDR2 is SYDVKM. This CDR3 has 12 residues. The CDR3, as DNA: TGTGCCAGCAGTACCACTAACAATGAGCAGTTCTTC. This sequence encodes CASSTTNNEQFF.